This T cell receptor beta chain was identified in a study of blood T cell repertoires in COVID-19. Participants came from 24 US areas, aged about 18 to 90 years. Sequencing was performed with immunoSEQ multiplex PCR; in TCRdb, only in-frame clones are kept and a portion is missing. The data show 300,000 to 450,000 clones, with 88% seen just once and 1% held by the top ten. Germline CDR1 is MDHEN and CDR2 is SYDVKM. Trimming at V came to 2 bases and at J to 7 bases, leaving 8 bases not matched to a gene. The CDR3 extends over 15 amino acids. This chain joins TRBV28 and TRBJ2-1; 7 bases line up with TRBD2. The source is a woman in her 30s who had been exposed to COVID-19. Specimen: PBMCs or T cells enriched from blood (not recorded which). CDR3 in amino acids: CASSLGGRAGNEQFF. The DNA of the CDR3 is TGTGCCAGCAGTTTAGGAGGGAGGGCGGGTAATGAGCAGTTCTTC.